These 26 T cell receptor beta chains share one sample of origin, sequenced in a study of response to subunit inactivated influenza vaccine. MiXCR, applied by TCRdb to the RT-PCR reads, yields one record per CDR3 protein. The sample consists of some 850,000 distinct CDR3 sequences, 15% to 20% of them appearing once. The source material was PBMCs from blood, sampled 4 to 6 days after vaccination. These TCRs come from a man aged 50-59 years who received an inactivated influenza vaccine.

The chain employs TRBV7-3 and TRBJ2-1, with 7 nucleotides matching TRBD2. With 0 bases clipped from V and 1 base from J, the junction kept 3 bases outside the gene matches. CDR3 length equals 16 residues. In germline, CDR1 is SGHTA, CDR2 FQGTGA. Here the CDR3 reads CASSLTVSGSYNEQFF. In DNA form, the CDR3 reads TGTGCCAGCAGCTTAACGGTTAGCGGGTCCTACAATGAGCAGTTCTTC.

This clonotype was recorded a few times. The chain has TRBV19 and TRBJ1-1; the D gene is possibly TRBD1 (6 bases). The CDR3 spans 15 residues. The germline V and J ends were trimmed by 6 bases and 0 bases, with 14 bases remaining between them. CDR1 is LNHDA and CDR2 is SQIVND in the germline V gene (reference sequence). CDR3 DNA sequence: TGTGCCAGTAGCATGGACAGTTACATGAACACTGAAGCTTTCTTT. The encoded protein is CASSMDSYMNTEAFF.

This clonotype was found many times. The chain links TRBV15 to TRBJ2-7, with D perhaps matching TRBD1 (5 bases). Deletions cut 6 bases from V and 4 bases from J, with 7 bases between. CDR1 and CDR2 (germline): LNHNV, YYDKDF (reference sequence). This CDR3 comprises 11 residues. The chain's CDR3 is CATSRGYEQYF. The CDR3, as DNA: TGTGCCACCAGTAGGGGATACGAGCAGTACTTC. Full variable domain (rest looked up from reference TRBV15 and TRBJ2-7): DAMVIQNPRYQVTQFGKPVTLSCSQTLNHNVMYWYQQKSSQAPKLLFHYYDKDFNNEADTPDNFQSRRPNTSFCFLDIRSPGLGDTAMYLCATSRGYEQYFGPGTRLTVT.

This clonotype was found a few times. The V call is TRBV4-3, the J call TRBJ2-1; D call uncertain. Germline V gene data show CDR1 as LGHNA and CDR2 as YSLEER. This CDR3 is 13 amino acids long. The germline V and J ends were trimmed by 3 bases and 9 bases, with 12 bases remaining between them. CDR3: CASSQDVTLEQFF. The DNA of the CDR3 is TGCGCCAGCAGCCAGGACGTGACACTTGAGCAGTTCTTC.

This clonotype showed up many times. The chain links TRBV20-1 to TRBJ1-5; D is unclear. The CDR3 contains 14 residues. V was pared by 0 bases and J by 6 bases, with 12 bases between. Germline CDR1 DFQATT, CDR2 SNEGSKA (reference sequence). CDR3 in DNA: TGCAGTGCTAGAGAGGGCGCAGGAGGTCAGCCCCAGCATTTT. Protein sequence: CSAREGAGGQPQHF.

In nucleotides, the CDR3 is TGCGCCAGCAGCCCCCCCGCGGCCTACAATGAGCAGTTCTTC. It specifies CASSPPAAYNEQFF. The chain employs TRBV5-1 and TRBJ2-1; D remains unclear. The CDR3 contains 14 residues. CDR1 is SGHRS and CDR2 is YFSETQ in the germline V gene. V was shortened by 4 bases and J by 2 bases, with 10 bases between the two germline ends.

The CDR3 coding sequence is TGTGCCAGCAGCCCTCTCCTGGGGCAGGGAACCTACAATGAGCAGTTCTTC. It translates to CASSPLLGQGTYNEQFF. The chain recombines TRBV7-2 with TRBJ2-1; a possible D gene is TRBD1 (5 bases). This CDR3 has 17 residues. V lost 5 bases, J lost 2 bases, and 19 bases lay in between. Looked up from germline, CDR1 is SGHTA and CDR2 is FQGNSA.

This clonotype came up a few times. V and J are TRBV20-1 and TRBJ2-7; perhaps TRBD1 as D (6 bases). CDR3 length: 16 amino acids. V gave up 5 bases and J gave up 0 bases, with 20 bases separating them. Germline CDR1 DFQATT, CDR2 SNEGSKA (reference sequence). In DNA form, the CDR3 reads TGCAGTGCTTTCCCCCTAGTAACAGGGAGCTCCTACGAGCAGTACTTC. Protein product: CSAFPLVTGSSYEQYF.

The V and J genes are TRBV20-1 and TRBJ2-1; 7 positions agree with TRBD2. V was pared by 1 base and J by 6 bases, with 6 bases of the junction left unmatched. This CDR3 is built from 14 residues. Germline-derived CDR1 and CDR2 are DFQATT and SNEGSKA (reference sequence). DNA for the CDR3: TGCAGTGCTAGAGGACCTAGCGGCTTCAATGAGCAGTTCTTC. Amino acids: CSARGPSGFNEQFF.

This clonotype was counted at least ten times. The chain links TRBV9 to TRBJ2-3; D unresolved. In germline, CDR1 is SGDLS, CDR2 YYNGEE. The CDR3 runs to 15 residues. The V end lost 1 base, the J end lost 0 bases, and 9 bases lay between the germline ends. The CDR3 region is CASSVFAASTDTQYF. The CDR3 DNA follows: TGTGCCAGCAGCGTATTCGCGGCTAGCACAGATACGCAGTATTTT.

Ten or more counts support this clonotype. The V gene is TRBV20-1, the J gene TRBJ1-5, with 7 bases fitting TRBD1. The V gene end was trimmed by 5 bases and the J gene end by 7 bases; junction bases not matched to a gene: 5. This CDR3 is 12 amino acids long. Germline assignment: CDR1 DFQATT and CDR2 SNEGSKA (reference sequence). In nucleotides, the CDR3 is TGCAGTGCTTATAGGGGGCAGCAGCCCCAGCATTTT. It specifies CSAYRGQQPQHF.

This clonotype was counted between two and nine times. The chain employs TRBV4-2 and TRBJ2-2; D not certain. Trimming took off 0 bases at V and 8 bases at J, with 10 bases between the two ends. The CDR3 sequence is 14 residues long. Germline V gene lookup returns CDR1 LGHNA and CDR2 YNFKEQ. Here the CDR3 DNA reads TGTGCCAGCAGCCAAGATTTATCACCGGGGGAGCTGTTTTTT. Protein sequence: CASSQDLSPGELFF.

V usage is TRBV28 and J usage is TRBJ2-3, with 7 bases matching TRBD2. There are 14 residues in the CDR3. The V gene end was trimmed by 4 bases and the J gene end by 4 bases; junction bases not matched to a gene: 5. Germline CDR1 reads MDHEN; CDR2 reads SYDVKM. CDR3 bases: TGTGCCAGCAGTTCGCTGACTAGCTCAGATACGCAGTATTTT. Its translation is CASSSLTSSDTQYF. The entire variable domain, with the rest obtained from reference TRBV28 and TRBJ2-3, is as follows: DVKVTQSSRYLVKRTGEKVFLECVQDMDHENMFWYRQDPGLGLRLIYFSYDVKMKEKGDIPEGYSVSREKKERFSLILESASTNQTSMYLCASSSLTSSDTQYFGPGTRLTVL.

Ten or more counts support this clonotype. The chain uses TRBV29-1 and TRBJ1-1; a possible D gene is TRBD1 (6 bases). The V end lost 7 bases, the J end lost 2 bases, and 8 bases lay between the germline ends. Germline CDR1 is SQVTM and CDR2 is ANQGSEA. This CDR3 comprises 11 residues. The CDR3 here is CSGGGNTEAFF. In DNA, the CDR3 is TGCAGCGGAGGGGGAAACACTGAAGCTTTCTTT.

This chain links TRBV4-1 with TRBJ1-1; D unresolved. The CDR3 runs to 14 residues. Germline V gene lookup returns CDR1 MGHRA and CDR2 YSYEKL. Trimming removed 0 bases at V and 10 bases at J, with 15 bases between. For the CDR3, the DNA is TGCGCCAGCAGCCAAGAAGGTTTAAGGGTATTAGCTTTCTTT. Protein product: CASSQEGLRVLAFF.

In its sample, this clonotype was seen a few times. The chain has TRBV20-1 and TRBJ2-1; D call uncertain. Germline V lookup: CDR1 DFQATT, CDR2 SNEGSKA (reference sequence). CDR3 length: 16 amino acids. V was shortened by 4 bases and J by 1 base, with 17 bases between the two germline ends. CDR3 in DNA: TGCAGTGCTACCTTTCCCGGACGGAGATCCTACAATGAGCAGTTCTTC. Amino acids: CSATFPGRRSYNEQFF.

The J gene is TRBJ2-7, the V gene TRBV28; TRBD1 agrees at 8 bases. The J segment lost 0 bases and the V segment lost 7 bases, leaving 14 bases of the junction unmatched. The germline V gene has CDR1 MDHEN and CDR2 SYDVKM. CDR3 size: 17 residues. The CDR3 DNA follows: TGTGCCAGCACCTCGAATCTGGACAGGGCCTTCTCCTACGAGCAGTACTTC. Translated, it gives CASTSNLDRAFSYEQYF.

CDR3 nucleotide sequence: TGCAGCGTTGGACAGCTCGGCGAGCAGTACTTC. Amino acids: CSVGQLGEQYF. V usage is TRBV29-1 and J usage is TRBJ2-7, with a tentative D call TRBD1 (5 bases). V was pared by 4 bases and J by 6 bases, with 10 bases between. Per the germline V gene, CDR1 is SQVTM and CDR2 is ANQGSEA. The CDR3 has 11 amino acids.

In nucleotides, the CDR3 is TGTGCCATCAGTGAACTTCATAATTCGAACACCGGGGAGCTGTTTTTT. It encodes CAISELHNSNTGELFF. The V and J genes are TRBV10-3 and TRBJ2-2; D unresolved. The CDR3 consists of 16 residues. Per the germline V gene, CDR1 is ENHRY and CDR2 is SYGVKD. V lost 3 bases and J lost 0, with 11 bases in between.

This rearrangement joins TRBV11-1 to TRBJ2-1; D assignment may be TRBD1 or TRBD2 (6 bases each). There are 18 residues in the CDR3. Trimming removed 5 bases from V and 3 bases from J, with 23 bases in between. Germline V lookup: CDR1 SGHAT, CDR2 FQDESV (reference sequence). This chain's CDR3 is CASSKRRDIPRVYNEQFF. CDR3 bases: TGTGCCAGCAGCAAAAGGAGGGACATCCCGCGGGTCTACAATGAGCAGTTCTTC.

This chain connects TRBV29-1 to TRBJ1-1; possible D gene TRBD1, 5 bases. Germline V gene lookup returns CDR1 SQVTM and CDR2 ANQGSEA. The CDR3 totals 14 residues. The V and J ends lost 6 bases and 0 bases respectively, with 14 bases between them. The CDR3 protein is CSVPGEGMNTEAFF. The CDR3 DNA is TGCAGCGTCCCGGGGGAGGGGATGAACACTGAAGCTTTCTTT.

The chain recombines TRBV20-1 with TRBJ2-7; the match to TRBD2 covers 14 bases. This CDR3 region has 15 residues. The junction had 4 bases not matched to a gene; V was cut back by 3 bases and J by 3 bases. Germline V gene lookup returns CDR1 DFQATT and CDR2 SNEGSKA (reference sequence). CDR3 nucleotides: TGCAGTGCTAGGGGACTAGCGGGAGCGAACTACGAGCAGTACTTC. It translates to CSARGLAGANYEQYF.

The chain joins TRBV20-1 to TRBJ2-1; D is uncertain. In germline, CDR1 is DFQATT, CDR2 SNEGSKA (reference sequence). The CDR3 runs 14 residues. V shed 3 bases and J shed 0 bases, with 9 bases lying between them. Here the CDR3 reads CSASVASSYNEQFF. CDR3 DNA sequence: TGCAGTGCTAGTGTGGCTAGCTCCTACAATGAGCAGTTCTTC.

This clonotype was counted many times. This sequence joins TRBV29-1 and TRBJ2-1; D is undetermined. Germline CDR1 SQVTM, CDR2 ANQGSEA. Trimming stripped 0 bases from V and 7 bases from J, with 13 bases between. The CDR3 runs 14 residues. CDR3 sequence reads: CSVEDGRGVNEQFF. DNA for the CDR3: TGCAGCGTTGAAGATGGGCGAGGTGTGAATGAGCAGTTCTTC.

This clonotype was recorded a few times. V gene TRBV15 combines with J gene TRBJ2-1; 9 bases are shared with TRBD2. The CDR3 is made up of 16 amino acids. Germline V gene lookup returns CDR1 LNHNV and CDR2 YYDKDF (reference sequence). V dropped 0 bases and J dropped 8; count of bases not matched to a gene: 8. CDR3 sequence reads: CATSRDLAGGPDEQFF. CDR3 DNA: TGTGCCACCAGCAGAGATCTTGCGGGAGGGCCTGATGAGCAGTTCTTC.

This clonotype showed up many times. This rearrangement joins TRBV10-3 to TRBJ2-7, with D perhaps being TRBD1 or TRBD2 (7 bases each). The germline gives CDR1 ENHRY, CDR2 SYGVKD. V was trimmed by 10 bases and J by 5 bases, leaving 18 bases between them. This CDR3 is built from 13 residues. Here the CDR3 reads CATREGATDEQYF. CDR3 coding DNA: TGTGCCACGAGGGAGGGGGCGACGGACGAGCAGTACTTC.